The source of this TCR beta chain is a study of blood T cell repertoires in COVID-19. Sequencing was performed with immunoSEQ multiplex PCR; in TCRdb, only in-frame clones are kept and a portion is missing. The sample shows some 290,000 clones, 88% of them seen only once. The V gene's germline CDR1 is LGHNA and CDR2 YNFKEQ. Trimming at V came to 4 bases and at J to 4 bases, leaving 8 bases not matched to a gene. The CDR3 runs to 15 residues. The sample consisted of peripheral blood. This chain joins TRBV4-2 and TRBJ1-2; 8 bases line up with TRBD1. The receptor comes from a woman younger than 45 with COVID-19, enrolled during active disease. The CDR3 coding sequence is TGTGCCAGCAGCCTCTCAGGACAGGGCATCTATGGCTACACCTTC. This gives the protein CASSLSGQGIYGYTF.